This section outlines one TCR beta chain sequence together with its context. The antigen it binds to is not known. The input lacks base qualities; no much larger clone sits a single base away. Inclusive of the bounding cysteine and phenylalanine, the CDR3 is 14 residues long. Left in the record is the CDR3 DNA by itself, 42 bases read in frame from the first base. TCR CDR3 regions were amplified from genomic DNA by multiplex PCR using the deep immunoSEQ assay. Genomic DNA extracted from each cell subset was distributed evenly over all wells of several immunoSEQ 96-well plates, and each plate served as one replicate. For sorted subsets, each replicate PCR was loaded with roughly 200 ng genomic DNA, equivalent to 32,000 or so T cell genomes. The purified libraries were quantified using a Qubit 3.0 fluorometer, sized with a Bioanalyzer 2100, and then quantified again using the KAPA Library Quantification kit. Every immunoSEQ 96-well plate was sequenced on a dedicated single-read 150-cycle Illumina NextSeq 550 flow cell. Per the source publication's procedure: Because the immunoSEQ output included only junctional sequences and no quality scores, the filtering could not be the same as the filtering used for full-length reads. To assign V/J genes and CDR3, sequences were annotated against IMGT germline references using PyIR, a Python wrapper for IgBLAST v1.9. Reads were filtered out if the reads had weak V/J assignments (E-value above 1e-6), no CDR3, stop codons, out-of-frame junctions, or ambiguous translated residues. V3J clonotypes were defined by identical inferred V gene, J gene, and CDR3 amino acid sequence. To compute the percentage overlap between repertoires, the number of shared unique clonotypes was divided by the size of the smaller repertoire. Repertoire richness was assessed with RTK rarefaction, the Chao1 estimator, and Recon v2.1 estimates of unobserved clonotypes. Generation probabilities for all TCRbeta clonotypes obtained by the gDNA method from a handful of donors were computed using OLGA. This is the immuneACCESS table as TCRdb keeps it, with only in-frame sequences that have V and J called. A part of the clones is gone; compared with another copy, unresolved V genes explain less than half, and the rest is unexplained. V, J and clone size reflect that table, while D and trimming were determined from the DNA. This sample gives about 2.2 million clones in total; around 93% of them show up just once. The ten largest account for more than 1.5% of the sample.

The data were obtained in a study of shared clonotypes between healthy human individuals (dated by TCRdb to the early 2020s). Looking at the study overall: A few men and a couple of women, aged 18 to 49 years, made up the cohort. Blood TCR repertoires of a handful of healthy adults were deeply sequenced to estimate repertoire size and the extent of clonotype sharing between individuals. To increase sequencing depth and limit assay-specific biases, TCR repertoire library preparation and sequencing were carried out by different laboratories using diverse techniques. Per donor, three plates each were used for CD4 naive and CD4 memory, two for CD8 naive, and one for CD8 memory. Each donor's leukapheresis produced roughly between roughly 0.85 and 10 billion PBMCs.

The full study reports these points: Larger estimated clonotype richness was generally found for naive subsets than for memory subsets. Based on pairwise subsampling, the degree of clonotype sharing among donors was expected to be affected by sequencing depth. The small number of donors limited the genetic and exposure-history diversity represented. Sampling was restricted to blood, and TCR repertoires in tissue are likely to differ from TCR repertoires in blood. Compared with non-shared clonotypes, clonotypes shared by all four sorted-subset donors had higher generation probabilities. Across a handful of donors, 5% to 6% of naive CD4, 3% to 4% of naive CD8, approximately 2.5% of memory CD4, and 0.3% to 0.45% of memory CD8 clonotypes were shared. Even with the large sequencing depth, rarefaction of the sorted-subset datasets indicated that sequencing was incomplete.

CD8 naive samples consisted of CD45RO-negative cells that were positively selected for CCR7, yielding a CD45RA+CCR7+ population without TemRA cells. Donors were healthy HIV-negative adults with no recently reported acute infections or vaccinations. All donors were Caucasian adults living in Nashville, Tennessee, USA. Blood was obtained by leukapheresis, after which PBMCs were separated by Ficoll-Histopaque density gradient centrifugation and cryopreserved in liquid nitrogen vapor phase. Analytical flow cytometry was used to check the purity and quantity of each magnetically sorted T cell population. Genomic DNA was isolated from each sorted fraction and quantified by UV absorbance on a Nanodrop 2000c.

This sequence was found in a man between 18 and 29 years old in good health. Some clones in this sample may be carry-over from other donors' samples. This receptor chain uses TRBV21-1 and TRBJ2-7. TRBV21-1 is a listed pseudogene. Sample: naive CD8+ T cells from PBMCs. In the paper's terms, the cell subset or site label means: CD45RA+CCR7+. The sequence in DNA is TGTGCCGGAGACCGGGACGCAACTATCTACGAGCAGTACTTC. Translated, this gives CAGDRDATIYEQYF.